This T cell receptor (beta chain) is from a study of T cell responses to AZD1222 COVID-19 vaccine. Profiled with immunoSEQ multiplex PCR; TCRdb holds only in-frame clones, not every one. The sample lists some 89,000 clones; about 92% were seen once. Trimming cost V 0 bases and J 7 bases, with 11 bases left between them. Germline lookup yields CDR1 SGDLS and CDR2 YYNGEE. The CDR3 consists of 14 residues. The chain couples TRBV9 to TRBJ2-1; D ambiguous. The clonotype comes from an adult in good health. The sequencing used peripheral blood, collected on day 0 of AZD1222 vaccination. The CDR3, as DNA: TGTGCCAGCAGCGTAGCGTCTACAGCTAATGAGCAGTTCTTC. This sequence encodes CASSVASTANEQFF.